This T cell receptor beta chain emerged from a study of T-cell reconstitution after alpha-beta-depleted transplantation in children. Unique molecular identifiers were incorporated when the TCRbeta library was constructed. One entry per CDR3 protein, called by TCRdb with MiXCR from the PCR reads. The repertoire consists of approximately 400,000 distinct CDR3 sequences, with roughly 16% occurring once and the leading ten covering less than 30%. Remarks on this clonotype: Its antigen remains unidentified.

The study's findings and limits: Surviving recipient T cells and thymic progenitors underlay high day-60 TCRbeta diversity in some patients. T-cell counts and diversity at one year following transplant were attributed mainly to newly produced T cells. Expanded graft clones numbering several hundred reportedly gave rise to alpha-beta T cells about two months after transplant.

J was trimmed by 0 bases and V by 2 bases; bases with no gene match: 2. This CDR3 contains 16 residues. CDR1 and CDR2 (germline): MDHEN, SYDVKM. The TCR was taken from a boy less than two years old who had a stem cell transplant for Wiskott-Aldrich syndrome, so the T cells may come from the graft donor. The genes are TRBV28 and TRBJ2-1, with TRBD2 identical over 9 bases. The sample consisted of PBMCs, mostly from graft donor cells, taken 360 days after TCRalphabeta/CD19-depleted stem cell transplant. The CDR3 DNA follows: TGTGCCAGCAGTTTAAGCGGGGGGAGCTCCTACAATGAGCAGTTCTTC. As protein: CASSLSGGSSYNEQFF.